This T cell receptor (beta chain) was identified in a study of identifying expanded T cells in peripheral blood (dated by TCRdb to between 2019 and 2020). Turning to the overall study: Technical replicates were generated by sequencing separate aliquots of the same genomic DNA pool, with four replicates compared pairwise.

The CDR3 covers 13 residues, taking in both the cysteine and the phenylalanine. The sequence is cut down to CDR3 DNA, 39 bases in frame from base 1. Compared with germline, V lacks 6 bases and J lacks 5 bases; bases without a gene match: 6. CDR1 KGHSH and CDR2 LQKENI were looked up in the germline V gene. To note about this clone: Its antigen is unknown. It has no much larger one-base neighbor in the sample; base qualities were not kept.

TCRbeta CDR3 regions were profiled with the immunoSEQ Assay using bias-controlled multiplex PCR amplification of genomic DNA. The original methods were these. To quantify the absolute abundance of each unique TCRbeta CDR3 region, the sequences were collapsed and filtered. Differential abundance was tested with two models: a binomial (Fisher-equivalent) model and a beta-binomial model that adds time-dependent variance fitted from healthy donors. Clones with fewer than 5 combined templates were removed, and a clone was called differentially abundant if the clone's Benjamini-Hochberg FDR was below 0.01. The form v = (b*log(k)+a)^2 was used to model beta-binomial variance as a function of total template count across the two samples. In TCRdb, the immuneACCESS table is reduced to in-frame sequences with V and J assigned. These tables do not hold every clone; where another copy was compared, an unresolved V gene accounts for under half, and the others remain unexplained. V and J calls and clone size are those listed in that table; D and trimming were worked out from the DNA. The table for this sample lists 95,000 to 100,000 clones; around 88% of them were counted only once. Together, the top ten hold about 15% of the sample.

The study at large found these results: The binomial model flagged around 1.2 differentially abundant clones between technical replicates but about 16 over approximately 2 weeks and 19 over approximately 4 weeks. The authors expected biological variance in healthy repertoires might increase further over much longer intervals such as months to years. In all healthy donors, the variance in clone template counts between samples taken two weeks apart rose significantly as total template count increased. The beta-binomial model significantly reduced the number of clones called differentially abundant and the false-positive rate across all healthy-donor time intervals.

During the collection period, no immune events, such as infections, were documented for the healthy donors. To calibrate time-dependent variance in a beta-binomial model of T-cell clone differential abundance, blood repertoires from healthy donors were used as a training cohort. There were 10 healthy donors in the training cohort, of whom 3 were female and 7 were male. On average the donors were around 44 years old, and their ages spanned 29 to 64 years. Whole blood was collected from each healthy donor at three time points spaced about 14 days apart and obtained from a commercial supplier. For immunosequencing, genomic DNA was extracted from whole blood that had not been sorted.

The sequencing sample was made of blood. The TCR originated in a person aged 18-70 years in good health. The sequence links TRBV18 to TRBJ1-1, with 7 bases in between that match TRBD1. At the DNA level, the sequence is TGTGCCAGCTCCAGGGGGTCTCAGACTGAAGCTTTCTTT. Translated, it gives CASSRGSQTEAFF.